Here is one TCR beta chain with its context. What it binds is not known. These data originate in a study of CD8 T cells in Susac syndrome. Study-level results: The authors acknowledged that the study's TCR sequencing and HLA analysis involved relatively few individuals.

Sequencing of TCR beta was undertaken in CD8+ and CD4+ T cells derived from blood. TEMRA cells were FACS-enriched, unlike CD8+ and CD4+ T cells, which were negatively isolated. About 0.5 to 1 ug RNA was reverse transcribed with random hexamers. By means of immunoSEQ multiplex PCR, TCR beta CDR3 spanning 54 Vbeta and 13 Jbeta underwent amplification. TCRdb independently ran MiXCR on the immunoSEQ multiplex PCR reads; one entry per CDR3 protein. The sample contains 150,000 to 200,000 distinct CDR3 sequences, roughly 92% of which appear only once. This CDR3 contains 14 residues. CDR1 is LNHNV, CDR2 YYDKDF, per germline (reference sequence). With 6 bases clipped from V and 5 bases from J, the junction kept 4 bases outside the gene matches.

The material sequenced was CD4+ T cells from PBMCs. This sequence originates from a human donor in good health. The chain joins TRBV15 to TRBJ1-4; TRBD1 matches 9 bases. The CDR3 spells CATSPGQGNEKLFF. The DNA of the CDR3 is TGTGCCACCAGTCCGGGACAGGGAAATGAAAAACTGTTTTTT. The complete variable domain, with remaining parts taken from reference TRBV15 and TRBJ1-4, reads DAMVIQNPRYQVTQFGKPVTLSCSQTLNHNVMYWYQQKSSQAPKLLFHYYDKDFNNEADTPDNFQSRRPNTSFCFLDIRSPGLGDTAMYLCATSPGQGNEKLFFGSGTQLSVL.